A single sample gave rise to the 28 T cell receptor beta chains below, sequenced in a study of spatial heterogeneity in lung cancer. The time point was: sample taken at primary tumor resection. One entry per CDR3 protein, called by TCRdb with MiXCR from the 5' RACE reads. The repertoire holds 24,000 or so distinct CDR3 sequences, with around 3.2% as singletons. Sequenced material: PBMCs, taken at surgery. The origin of the receptors is a female donor with early-stage non-small cell lung cancer.

This clonotype was observed at least ten times. The J gene is TRBJ2-7, the V gene TRBV11-2; D gene unclear. CDR3 length: 13 amino acids. Germline CDR1 SGHAT, CDR2 FQNNGV. V was clipped by 0 bases and J by 5 bases, with 8 bases between them. Here the CDR3 reads CASSLDTANEQYF. CDR3 sequence (DNA): TGTGCCAGCAGCTTAGATACAGCTAACGAGCAGTACTTC.

In its sample, this clonotype was seen many times. The chain couples TRBV4-1 to TRBJ2-1; perhaps D is TRBD1 or TRBD2 (5 bases each). V gave up 4 bases and J gave up 0 bases, with 16 bases separating them. The length of the CDR3 is 17 residues. The germline CDR1 and CDR2 sequences are MGHRA and YSYEKL. CDR3 coding DNA: TGCGCCAGCAGCCCTCGGGAAGGGGCCAGCTCCTACAATGAGCAGTTCTTC. Protein: CASSPREGASSYNEQFF.

This clonotype ranks as medium-sized (0.01 to 0.1%). The chain has TRBV9 and TRBJ2-3; unclear D gene. Trimming shortened V by 0 bases and J by 5 bases, and 10 bases separated the two germline ends. The CDR3 loop spans 14 amino acids. Germline V CDR1 and CDR2: SGDLS, YYNGEE. This chain's CDR3 is CASSVEWIGDTQYF. The CDR3 bases are TGTGCCAGCAGCGTAGAGTGGATCGGAGATACGCAGTATTTT.

In its sample, this clonotype was seen many times. The J gene is TRBJ2-4, the V gene TRBV4-1; 7 nucleotides match TRBD2. This CDR3 is 15 amino acids long. CDR1 and CDR2 (germline): MGHRA, YSYEKL. The trim removed 3 bases at V and 7 bases at J, leaving 9 bases unmatched. CDR3 amino acids: CASSQGVQGGNIQYF. The CDR3 nucleotides read TGCGCCAGCAGCCAGGGGGTCCAGGGAGGGAACATTCAGTACTTC.

This clonotype has at least ten counts. V and J are TRBV10-3 and TRBJ2-5, with a tentative D call TRBD1 (6 bases). The CDR3 has 15 amino acids. Germline CDR1 is ENHRY and CDR2 is SYGVKD. Trimming pared 0 bases from V and 7 bases from J, leaving 15 bases between. This chain's CDR3 is CAISESGTHVGTQYF. CDR3 DNA: TGTGCCATCAGTGAGTCAGGGACACACGTTGGGACCCAGTACTTC.

This clonotype was seen repeatedly, ten times or more. The V gene is TRBV7-9, the J gene TRBJ1-6; D might be TRBD1 (5 bases). This CDR3 has 14 residues. Germline-derived CDR1 and CDR2 are SEHNR and FQNEAQ (reference sequence). Trimming shortened V by 3 bases and J by 7 bases, and 10 bases separated the two germline ends. CDR3 sequence reads: CASSLDMFNSPLHF. The CDR3 nucleotides are TGTGCCAGCAGCTTGGACATGTTCAATTCACCCCTCCACTTT. The full variable domain, with the rest looked up from reference TRBV7-9 and TRBJ1-6, is DTGVSQNPRHKITKRGQNVTFRCDPISEHNRLYWYRQTLGQGPEFLTYFQNEAQLEKSRLLSDRFSAERPKGSFSTLEIQRTEQGDSAMYLCASSLDMFNSPLHFGNGTRLTVT.

The sample holds many counts of this clonotype. The gene calls are TRBV7-6 and TRBJ2-3; D is perhaps TRBD2 (6 bases). The CDR3 spans 16 residues. Germline CDR1 and CDR2: SGHVS and FNYEAQ. V was shortened by 1 base and J by 2 bases, with 13 bases between the two germline ends. Here the CDR3 reads CASSLVGAGLTDTQYF. The DNA for the CDR3 is TGTGCCAGCAGCTTAGTCGGCGCGGGGCTCACAGATACGCAGTATTTT.

This clonotype was counted at least ten times. The rearrangement links TRBV29-1 to TRBJ2-2; a possible D gene is TRBD2 (7 bases). Germline V lookup: CDR1 SQVTM, CDR2 ANQGSEA. CDR3 size: 14 residues. V was trimmed by 6 bases and J by 5 bases, leaving 16 bases between them. The CDR3 is CSVGEGTNTGELFF. For the CDR3, the DNA is TGCAGCGTGGGGGAGGGGACAAATACCGGGGAGCTGTTTTTT.

There are many counts of this clonotype. V usage is TRBV5-1 and J usage is TRBJ2-1; the D is unclear. Germline assignment: CDR1 SGHRS and CDR2 YFSETQ. This CDR3 has 15 residues. Trimming removed 3 bases from V and 0 bases from J, with 10 bases in between. The CDR3 here is CASSSPKSSYNEQFF. The CDR3 DNA follows: TGCGCCAGCAGCTCCCCCAAAAGCTCCTACAATGAGCAGTTCTTC.

This clonotype was seen repeatedly, ten times or more. CDR3 sequence reads: CASSYRGSLDDTQYF. CDR3 nucleotide sequence: TGTGCCAGCAGTTACCGGGGCAGCCTGGATGATACGCAGTATTTT. The rearrangement joins TRBV6-5 to TRBJ2-3, with D perhaps given as TRBD1 or TRBD2 (5 bases each). Germline CDR1 MNHEY, CDR2 SVGAGI. This CDR3 region has 15 residues. The V end was cut by 2 bases, the J end by 6 bases, with 15 bases between.

The V call is TRBV4-2, the J call TRBJ2-2, with 15 bases lining up with TRBD2. The V segment lost 1 base and the J segment 10 bases; nucleotides outside the gene matches: 4. Germline CDR1 is LGHNA and CDR2 is YNFKEQ. This CDR3 comprises 16 residues. Here the CDR3 reads CASSQGTSGGAEELFF. CDR3 nucleotide sequence: TGTGCCAGCAGCCAAGGGACTAGCGGGGGGGCCGAGGAGCTGTTTTTT.

This clonotype showed up many times. The rearrangement links TRBV4-1 to TRBJ2-7; possibly TRBD1 for D (5 bases). Germline V gene lookup returns CDR1 MGHRA and CDR2 YSYEKL. V lost 0 bases and J 6 bases, leaving 15 bases between the germline ends. CDR3 size: 15 residues. Written as DNA, the CDR3 is TGCGCCAGCAGCCAAGAAACCAGGGTAACTTCCGAGCAGTACTTC. Residues: CASSQETRVTSEQYF.

This clonotype was counted at least ten times. In nucleotides, the CDR3 is TGCAGTGCTAGGGAAGAGGATACGCAGTATTTT. This encodes CSAREEDTQYF. The chain links TRBV20-1 to TRBJ2-3, with D unclear. V lost 3 bases and J 6 bases, leaving 7 bases between the germline ends. The CDR3 contains 11 residues. The V gene's germline CDR1 is DFQATT and CDR2 SNEGSKA (reference sequence).

This clonotype was observed at least ten times. V usage is TRBV2 and J usage is TRBJ2-7, with 10 bases identical to TRBD2. This CDR3 is 15 amino acids long. Trimming cost V 1 base and J 4 bases; bases outside gene matches: 4. The germline V gene encodes CDR1 SNHLY and CDR2 FYNNEI. The CDR3, as DNA: TGTGCCAGCAGTGAAGGGGCTAGCGGGAGATACGAGCAGTACTTC. Encoded protein: CASSEGASGRYEQYF.

This clonotype appeared many times. The chain carries TRBV12-3 or TRBV12-4 and TRBJ2-1; a weak D match, TRBD1 (5 bases). CDR3 length equals 13 residues. Trimming pared 5 bases from V and 6 bases from J, leaving 11 bases between. For the CDR3, the DNA is TGTGCCAGCAGTCTCGGCAGGGCCAATGAGCAGTTCTTC. This translates into CASSLGRANEQFF.

This clonotype was picked up many times. The V gene is TRBV12-3 or TRBV12-4, the J gene TRBJ2-2; 8 bases match TRBD2. The trim removed 6 bases at V and 1 base at J, leaving 7 bases unmatched. The CDR3 runs to 16 residues. The CDR3 bases are TGTGCCAGCAGCCGGGGGGGGACTAGGAACACCGGGGAGCTGTTTTTT. Its protein is CASSRGGTRNTGELFF.

A note on this clonotype: A clone one base away is much larger, so this may be a read error. The rearrangement joins TRBV27 to TRBJ2-5; 10 bases agree with TRBD2. Trimming at V came to 8 bases and at J to 2 bases, leaving 8 bases not matched to a gene. CDR3 length: 15 amino acids. Germline V CDR1 and CDR2: MNHEY, SMNVEV (reference sequence). CDR3 DNA: TGTGCCAGCGGTTACAGGACTAGCGGACAAGAGACCCAGTACTTC. Its translation is CASGYRTSGQETQYF.

This clonotype was seen many times. This rearrangement joins TRBV6-5 to TRBJ1-2; D possibly corresponds to TRBD1 (5 bases). In germline, CDR1 is MNHEY, CDR2 SVGAGI. CDR3 length: 14 residues. V was pared by 5 bases and J by 5 bases, with 15 bases between. In nucleotides, the CDR3 is TGTGCCAGCAGTCCGGGCAGGGATCGGTATGGCTACACCTTC. Translated: CASSPGRDRYGYTF.

This chain links TRBV12-3 or TRBV12-4 with TRBJ2-3, with no clear D. V lost 5 bases and J 5 bases, leaving 11 bases between the germline ends. This CDR3 is 13 amino acids long. The CDR3 here is CASSPPELDTQYF. CDR3 DNA sequence: TGTGCCAGCAGTCCGCCCGAACTAGATACGCAGTATTTT.

J is TRBJ2-3 and V is TRBV11-1, with a possible D match to TRBD2 (6 bases). The CDR3 runs 16 residues. Per germline, CDR1 SGHAT and CDR2 FQDESV (reference sequence). V was pared by 5 bases and J by 4 bases, with 19 bases between. CDR3 in amino acids: CASSARLVLYPDTQYF. DNA for the CDR3: TGTGCCAGCAGCGCCCGACTAGTTCTGTACCCAGATACGCAGTATTTT.

Many counts were recorded for this clonotype. The V call is TRBV9, the J call TRBJ2-7, with 8 bases aligning to TRBD2. Losses at the gene ends were 4 bases for V and 0 bases for J; bases not matched to a gene: 6. This CDR3 is built from 15 residues. Germline V lookup: CDR1 SGDLS, CDR2 YYNGEE. In nucleotides, the CDR3 is TGTGCCAGCAGCCCGGGGGGGGGCAGCTCCTACGAGCAGTACTTC. Translation: CASSPGGGSSYEQYF.

This clonotype was seen many times. The rearrangement joins TRBV2 to TRBJ1-2, with D hard to call. Germline V gives CDR1 SNHLY, CDR2 FYNNEI. The CDR3 runs 8 residues. V gave up 4 bases and J gave up 13 bases, with 4 bases separating them. CDR3: CASSVRTF. CDR3 nucleotides: TGTGCCAGCAGTGTCCGCACCTTC.

This clonotype has a count of ten or more. This sequence joins TRBV7-8 and TRBJ2-7; 7 bases are shared with TRBD2. Germline trimming cut 2 bases from V and 0 bases from J; bases unmatched to any gene: 4. This CDR3 is built from 15 residues. Germline assignment: CDR1 SGHVS and CDR2 FQNEAQ. The CDR3 sequence is CASSLSSGVSYEQYF. CDR3 coding DNA: TGTGCCAGCAGCTTATCTAGCGGCGTCTCCTACGAGCAGTACTTC.

This clonotype has ten or more counts. The chain uses TRBV7-9 and TRBJ2-5; D is unclear. In germline, CDR1 is SEHNR, CDR2 FQNEAQ (reference sequence). The CDR3 totals 16 residues. Trimming stripped 5 bases from V and 1 base from J, with 17 bases between. CDR3 in amino acids: CASSPPLGSLQETQYF. The DNA of the CDR3 is TGTGCCAGCAGCCCGCCCCTTGGAAGCCTCCAAGAGACCCAGTACTTC. Supplemented by reference TRBV7-9 and TRBJ2-5, the full variable domain reads DTGVSQNPRHKITKRGQNVTFRCDPISEHNRLYWYRQTLGQGPEFLTYFQNEAQLEKSRLLSDRFSAERPKGSFSTLEIQRTEQGDSAMYLCASSPPLGSLQETQYFGPGTRLLVL.

This clonotype was counted many times. The V and J genes are TRBV27 and TRBJ2-1, with TRBD2 matching over 8 bases. Germline V gene sequence: CDR1 MNHEY, CDR2 SMNVEV (reference sequence). This CDR3 spans 16 amino acids. V lost 6 bases and J lost 7; bases outside the gene matches: 14. The CDR3: CASREKAGESYNEQFF. CDR3 nucleotides: TGTGCCAGCAGAGAAAAAGCGGGAGAAAGTTATAATGAGCAGTTCTTC.

This clonotype was picked up many times. In DNA, the CDR3 is TGCAGTGCCAAGCTAGGTGGTGAGAACACTGAAGCTTTCTTT. Residues: CSAKLGGENTEAFF. This chain uses TRBV20-1 with TRBJ1-1, with no clear D. CDR3 length equals 14 residues. From germline, CDR1 is DFQATT and CDR2 SNEGSKA (reference sequence). Trimming cost V 6 bases and J 1 base, with 15 bases left between them.

This clonotype was observed at least ten times. CDR3 amino acids: CSGRSGWGMNTEAFF. The CDR3 region has the DNA TGCAGCGGTAGGTCCGGGTGGGGGATGAACACTGAAGCTTTCTTT. The V and J genes are TRBV29-1 and TRBJ1-1; tentatively, D is TRBD1 (5 bases). Germline-derived CDR1 and CDR2 are SQVTM and ANQGSEA. Trimming removed 7 bases at V and 0 bases at J, with 18 bases between. The CDR3 loop spans 15 amino acids.

This clonotype has just a few counts. This chain links TRBV20-1 with TRBJ2-7; 8 bases line up with TRBD2. From germline, CDR1 is DFQATT and CDR2 SNEGSKA (reference sequence). With 6 bases clipped from V and 5 bases from J, the junction kept 6 bases outside the gene matches. CDR3 length equals 12 residues. CDR3 in amino acids: CSATGLVNEQYF. DNA of the CDR3: TGCAGTGCGACGGGACTAGTAAACGAGCAGTACTTC.